Each of the 18 T cell receptor beta chains below was sequenced from the same sample in a study of T cells after yellow fever vaccination. Each CDR3 protein is one row after TCRdb ran MiXCR on the 5' RACE reads. Of nearly 550,000 distinct CDR3 sequences in the sample, 15% to 20% are singletons; the top ten hold 14%. Specimen: PBMCs, collected 15 days after the yellow fever booster vaccination. All receptors come from a man aged 30-40 years who received the YFV17D yellow fever vaccine.

The rearrangement joins TRBV28 to TRBJ2-7; D is perhaps TRBD1 or TRBD2 (7 bases each). Deletions cut 2 bases from V and 2 bases from J, with 13 bases between. Germline CDR1 is MDHEN and CDR2 is SYDVKM. The CDR3 is 15 residues long. The CDR3 loop reads CASSLDAGGAYEQYF. CDR3 sequence (DNA): TGTGCCAGCAGTTTAGATGCAGGGGGGGCCTACGAGCAGTACTTC.

This clonotype was seen a few times. V gene TRBV7-8 combines with J gene TRBJ1-5, with a possible D match to TRBD1 (6 bases). Germline values: CDR1 SGHVS, CDR2 FQNEAQ. The CDR3 is 15 amino acids. V lost 5 bases to trimming and J lost 2 bases, with 13 bases between them. The CDR3 protein is CASSEGGGGNQPQHF. DNA for the CDR3: TGTGCCAGCAGCGAAGGGGGGGGCGGCAATCAGCCCCAGCATTTT.

The rearrangement links TRBV14 to TRBJ1-3; D remains ambiguous. The V end was cut by 0 bases, the J end by 0 bases, with 12 bases between. The CDR3 is 17 amino acids. Germline CDR1 is SGHDN and CDR2 is FVKESK. The CDR3 DNA follows: TGTGCCAGCAGCCAAGATCCTGTGACATTCTCTGGAAACACCATATATTTT. Protein: CASSQDPVTFSGNTIYF.

The chain combines TRBV5-6 with TRBJ2-1, with D perhaps matching TRBD2 (5 bases). This CDR3 is 12 amino acids long. Germline V gene sequence: CDR1 SGHDT, CDR2 YYEEEE. Between the trimmed V and J ends, which lost 4 bases and 8 bases, there was a span of 10 bases. CDR3 bases: TGTGCCAGCAGCGTGACTATAGATGAGCAGTTCTTC. Encoded protein: CASSVTIDEQFF.

The chain links TRBV7-2 to TRBJ2-5; 10 bases fit TRBD2. The CDR3 has 15 amino acids. The germline CDR1 and CDR2 sequences are SGHTA and FQGNSA. V dropped 1 base and J dropped 4; count of bases not matched to a gene: 3. DNA for the CDR3: TGTGCCAGCAGCTTAGTTAGCGGGAGGACAGAGACCCAGTACTTC. Residues: CASSLVSGRTETQYF.

This clonotype was observed a handful of times. This chain uses TRBV10-3 with TRBJ2-2; 10 bases are a match to TRBD2. Germline lookup yields CDR1 ENHRY and CDR2 SYGVKD. After removal of 0 bases from V and 6 bases from J, the junction contained 4 bases not matched to a gene. This CDR3 region has 16 residues. The CDR3 DNA is TGTGCCATCAGTGAGTCGCCTAGCGGGAGATCCGGGGAGCTGTTTTTT. Translation gives CAISESPSGRSGELFF.

As DNA, the CDR3 is TGTGCCAGCAGATTGACAGGGAAGGGGTATGGCTACACCTTC. Translating gives CASRLTGKGYGYTF. This chain uses TRBV6-1 with TRBJ1-2; TRBD1 aligns across 7 bases. The V gene end was trimmed by 6 bases and the J gene end by 5 bases; junction bases not matched to a gene: 9. The CDR3 runs 14 residues. Germline V CDR1 and CDR2: MNHNS, SASEGT.

J is TRBJ2-2 and V is TRBV11-2; no reliable D call. Per germline, CDR1 SGHAT and CDR2 FQNNGV. Trimming left V 5 bases short and J 4 bases short, with 23 bases between. The CDR3 is 18 residues long. DNA for the CDR3: TGTGCCAGCAGCCGACCCCACTACGCAGGCAAAACCACCGGGGAGCTGTTTTTT. Amino acid sequence: CASSRPHYAGKTTGELFF.

The chain uses TRBV6-2 or TRBV6-3 and TRBJ2-5; D not resolved. The CDR3 loop spans 14 amino acids. With 2 bases removed from V and 0 bases from J, the gap between germline ends came to 7 bases. Germline CDR1 reads MNHEY; CDR2 reads SVGEGT. In nucleotides, the CDR3 is TGTGCCAGCAGTTACAGGTTGTACCAAGAGACCCAGTACTTC. This translates into CASSYRLYQETQYF.

A single count supports this clonotype. This chain joins TRBV14 and TRBJ1-1; 7 nucleotides match TRBD1. CDR3 size: 13 residues. The junction had 4 bases not matched to a gene; V was cut back by 4 bases and J by 5 bases. CDR1 is SGHDN and CDR2 is FVKESK in the germline V gene. The CDR3 spells CASSRTQGTEAFF. The CDR3 region has the DNA TGTGCCAGCAGCCGAACACAGGGGACTGAAGCTTTCTTT.

Only a few counts were recorded for this clonotype. J is TRBJ2-5 and V is TRBV11-2, with D possibly being TRBD1 (6 bases). Trimming took off 3 bases at V and 5 bases at J, with 10 bases between the two ends. This CDR3 comprises 13 residues. Germline V gives CDR1 SGHAT, CDR2 FQNNGV. CDR3 protein: CASSFYRVETQYF. Written as DNA, the CDR3 is TGTGCCAGCAGCTTTTACAGGGTCGAGACCCAGTACTTC.

This clonotype was observed a few times. The chain couples TRBV28 to TRBJ2-5; D is unresolved. Germline V lookup: CDR1 MDHEN, CDR2 SYDVKM. Between the trimmed V and J ends, which lost 5 bases and 2 bases, there was a span of 9 bases. The CDR3 length is 13 residues. The DNA of the CDR3 is TGTGCCAGCAGTGACCAGCAACAAGAGACCCAGTACTTC. It encodes CASSDQQQETQYF.

This chain links TRBV20-1 with TRBJ2-3; D remains ambiguous. There are 13 residues in the CDR3. The germline gives CDR1 DFQATT, CDR2 SNEGSKA (reference sequence). The V end was cut by 5 bases, the J end by 2 bases, with 11 bases between. The CDR3 loop is CSAGLLNTDTQYF. The CDR3 region has the DNA TGCAGTGCTGGCCTCCTTAACACAGATACGCAGTATTTT.

The chain couples TRBV3-1 to TRBJ2-3; 8 bases are shared with TRBD2. Germline loops: CDR1 LGHDT, CDR2 YNNKEL (reference sequence). V dropped 1 base and J dropped 0; count of bases not matched to a gene: 3. This CDR3 comprises 16 residues. The CDR3 spells CASSQALAASTDTQYF. In nucleotides, the CDR3 is TGTGCCAGCAGCCAAGCACTAGCGGCTAGCACAGATACGCAGTATTTT.

V is TRBV7-9 and J is TRBJ2-1; D not resolved. The V gene's germline CDR1 is SEHNR and CDR2 FQNEAQ (reference sequence). The CDR3 spans 12 residues. Between the trimmed V and J ends, which lost 7 bases and 7 bases, there was a span of 11 bases. The CDR3 sequence: CASTLGRNEQFF. The CDR3 DNA sequence: TGTGCCAGCACATTGGGTCGGAATGAGCAGTTCTTC.

This chain links TRBV27 with TRBJ2-1, with TRBD1 matching 10 bases. Germline V CDR1 and CDR2: MNHEY, SMNVEV (reference sequence). Trimming at V came to 8 bases and at J to 7 bases, leaving 8 bases not matched to a gene. CDR3 size: 14 residues. In DNA form, the CDR3 reads TGTGCCAGCCGTCCGGGACAGGGGCTAAATGAGCAGTTCTTC. It encodes CASRPGQGLNEQFF.

The chain links TRBV7-2 to TRBJ1-2, with D unclear. The germline V and J ends were trimmed by 0 bases and 4 bases, with 15 bases remaining between them. CDR1 and CDR2 from the germline V gene are SGHTA and FQGNSA. The length of the CDR3 is 16 residues. The CDR3 region has the DNA TGTGCCAGCAGCTTAGCAGGAATAGGAGTTTCCTATGGCTACACCTTC. Translating it yields CASSLAGIGVSYGYTF.

This chain connects TRBV5-4 to TRBJ2-3; possibly TRBD2 for D (6 bases). Deletions cut 0 bases from V and 2 bases from J, with 10 bases between. Per germline, CDR1 SGHNT and CDR2 YYREEE (reference sequence). The CDR3 has 15 residues. CDR3 residues: CASSLDGTFTDTQYF. CDR3 nucleotides: TGTGCCAGCAGCTTGGATGGGACTTTCACAGATACGCAGTATTTT.